What follows are 5 T cell receptor beta chains derived from one specimen sequenced in a study of blood T cell repertoires in COVID-19 (dated by TCRdb to 2019 to 2021). Libraries were prepared through the immunoSEQ multiplex PCR assay. In its TCRdb copy, this immuneACCESS table keeps in-frame sequences only and misses some clones. Where compared with another copy, unresolved V genes explain less than half of these, and the others have no known cause. The sample table records 130,000 to 150,000 clones; roughly 86% of these occur just once. The ten largest account for about 10% of the sample. The material sequenced was peripheral blood. Every receptor here comes from a man aged 50-60 years with active or convalescent COVID-19.

This clone has more than one count but fewer than ten. This chain joins TRBV7-3 and TRBJ2-1, with 11 bases lining up with TRBD2. The V gene end was trimmed by 5 bases and the J gene end by 1 base; junction bases not matched to a gene: 4. The CDR3 sequence is 16 residues long. Germline V gives CDR1 SGHTA, CDR2 FQGTGA. In DNA form, the CDR3 reads TGTGCCAGCAGCGTGACTAGCGGGACGTCCTACAATGAGCAGTTCTTC. Translation: CASSVTSGTSYNEQFF.

This rearrangement joins TRBV7-2 to TRBJ2-2; 11 nucleotides agree with TRBD1. V lost 3 bases to trimming and J lost 4 bases; unmatched junction nucleotides: 10. The CDR3 spans 18 residues. Germline-derived CDR1 and CDR2 are SGHTA and FQGNSA. The CDR3, as DNA: TGTGCCAGCAGCTTGGCCGGGGACAGGGGGTTGCTCACCGGGGAGCTGTTTTTT. Protein sequence: CASSLAGDRGLLTGELFF.

The chain recombines TRBV9 with TRBJ2-1; 11 bases align to TRBD2. Germline values: CDR1 SGDLS, CDR2 YYNGEE. Trimming cost V 3 bases and J 8 bases; bases outside gene matches: 13. The CDR3 covers 17 residues. CDR3: CASSAPLAGGRFDEQFF. The CDR3 region has the DNA TGTGCCAGCAGCGCCCCATTAGCGGGAGGGCGTTTCGATGAGCAGTTCTTC.

The rearrangement links TRBV5-6 to TRBJ1-5; unclear D gene. The germline V and J ends were trimmed by 0 bases and 1 base, with 8 bases remaining between them. The CDR3 sequence is 15 residues long. Germline-derived CDR1 and CDR2 are SGHDT and YYEEEE. CDR3: CASSLGAVSNQPQHF. CDR3 in DNA: TGTGCCAGCAGCTTGGGGGCAGTAAGCAATCAGCCCCAGCATTTT.

V and J are TRBV11-2 and TRBJ1-6; 8 positions match TRBD1. Trimming at V came to 3 bases and at J to 11 bases, leaving 9 bases not matched to a gene. The germline V gene has CDR1 SGHAT and CDR2 FQNNGV. The CDR3 consists of 15 residues. The CDR3 sequence: CASSFPGQGYPPLHF. The DNA for the CDR3 is TGTGCCAGCAGCTTTCCTGGACAGGGATACCCACCCCTCCACTTT.